The 7 T cell receptor beta chains reported below all come from one sample, sequenced in a study of OX40 agonist ivuxolimab in advanced cancers. Profiling relied on immunoSEQ multiplex PCR, and the TCRdb table lists in-frame clones only, not all of them. Seen here are about 100,000 clones, roughly four fifths observed once, and the top ten hold approximately 5%. Sequencing used CD4+ or CD8+ T cells sorted from blood, obtained in a trial of the OX40 agonist ivuxolimab. The receptors stem from an adult with an advanced solid tumor such as melanoma, head and neck, liver or kidney cancer.

The rearrangement joins TRBV5-7 to TRBJ2-2; perhaps TRBD2 as D (6 bases). TRBV5-7 carries the ORF label, with uncertain function. Trimming cost V 3 bases and J 1 base, with 7 bases left between them. The CDR3 is 14 residues long. The CDR3 here is CASSSRENTGELFF. The CDR3, as DNA: TGTGCCAGCAGCTCGCGGGAGAACACCGGGGAGCTGTTTTTT.

This clone was recorded a few times. The chain carries TRBV6-5 and TRBJ1-2, with D maybe TRBD1 (6 bases). The CDR3 has 14 residues. Germline CDR1 and CDR2: MNHEY and SVGAGI. V shed 5 bases and J shed 5 bases, with 15 bases lying between them. The CDR3 loop reads CASSAIGQLYGYTF. The CDR3 nucleotides are TGTGCCAGCAGTGCTATAGGACAGCTATATGGCTACACCTTC.

In DNA, the CDR3 is TGTGCCAGCAGCTTGGGAGAGTCAGGGAATCAGCCCCAGCATTTT. Protein: CASSLGESGNQPQHF. The V and J genes are TRBV5-8 and TRBJ1-5; D perhaps matches TRBD1 (5 bases). CDR1 and CDR2 from the germline V gene are SGHTS and YDEGEE. Trimming took off 0 bases at V and 4 bases at J, with 11 bases between the two ends. The CDR3 extends over 15 amino acids.

This chain links TRBV21-1 with TRBJ2-5; the table's D call, TRBD1, has no DNA check behind it. TRBV21-1 is deemed a pseudogene. The length of the CDR3 is 15 residues. CDR3 coding DNA: TGTGCCAGCAGCCTAAAGGAACAGGGGGAAGAGACCCAGTACTTC. Its translation: CASSLKEQGEETQYF.

The V and J genes are TRBV5-1 and TRBJ1-4; no reliable D call. Germline V gene data show CDR1 as SGHRS and CDR2 as YFSETQ. The CDR3 covers 14 residues. Trimming left V 3 bases short and J 3 bases short, with 9 bases between. This CDR3 is CASSYWESNEKLFF. In DNA form, the CDR3 reads TGCGCCAGCAGCTACTGGGAGTCTAATGAAAAACTGTTTTTT.

The chain employs TRBV5-6 and TRBJ2-7; 8 bases are a match to TRBD2. Germline CDR1 SGHDT, CDR2 YYEEEE. This CDR3 is built from 14 residues. V lost 0 bases and J lost 9; bases outside the gene matches: 8. The CDR3 region has the DNA TGTGCCAGCAGCTTGGTGGAGCGGGAGATGGGGCAGTACTTC. It translates to CASSLVEREMGQYF.

Here the CDR3 reads CASSVSGSGNTIYF. CDR3 coding DNA: TGTGCCAGCAGCGTTTCGGGTTCTGGAAACACCATATATTTT. This chain links TRBV9 with TRBJ1-3; no firm D call. Germline CDR1 SGDLS, CDR2 YYNGEE. The CDR3 has 14 amino acids. V lost 2 bases and J 1 base, leaving 7 bases between the germline ends.